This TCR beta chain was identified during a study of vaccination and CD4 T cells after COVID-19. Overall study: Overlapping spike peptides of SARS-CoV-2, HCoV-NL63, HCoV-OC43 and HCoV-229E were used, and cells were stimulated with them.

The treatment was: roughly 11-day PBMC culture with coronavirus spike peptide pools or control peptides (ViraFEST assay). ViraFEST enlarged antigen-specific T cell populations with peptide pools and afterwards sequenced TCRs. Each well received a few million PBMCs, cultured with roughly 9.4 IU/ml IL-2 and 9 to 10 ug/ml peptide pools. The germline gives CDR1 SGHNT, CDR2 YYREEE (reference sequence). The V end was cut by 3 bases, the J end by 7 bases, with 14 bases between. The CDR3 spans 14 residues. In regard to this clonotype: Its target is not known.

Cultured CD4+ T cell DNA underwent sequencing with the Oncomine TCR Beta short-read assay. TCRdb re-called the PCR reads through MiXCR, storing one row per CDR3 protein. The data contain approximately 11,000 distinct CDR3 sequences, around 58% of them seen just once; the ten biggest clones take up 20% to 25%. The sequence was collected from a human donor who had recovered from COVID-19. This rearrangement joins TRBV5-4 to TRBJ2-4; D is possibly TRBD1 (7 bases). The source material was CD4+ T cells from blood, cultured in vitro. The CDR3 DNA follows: TGTGCCAGCAGCTCCGCGGCAGGGGGGAACATTCAGTACTTC. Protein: CASSSAAGGNIQYF. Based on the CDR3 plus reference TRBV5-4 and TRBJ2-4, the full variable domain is ETGVTQSPTHLIKTRGQQVTLRCSSQSGHNTVSWYQQALGQGPQFIFQYYREEENGRGNFPPRFSGLQFPNYSSELNVNALELDDSALYLCASSSAAGGNIQYFGAGTRLSVL.